The sequence of this TCR beta chain was determined in a study of cytomegalovirus exposure and HLA in healthy donors. The study, taken as a whole, reports: From TCR beta sequences, most subjects' HLA-A and HLA-B alleles were reportedly predicted accurately.

With 60 Vbeta and 13 Jbeta primers, the PCR was carried out. The method was immunoSEQ multiplex PCR; TCRdb's version includes in-frame clones alone and lacks a portion of them. This sample has 150,000 to 200,000 clones, with about 80% found just once. This clone came up once. The antigen is not known. The material sequenced was PBMCs. The source of this sequence is a man over 45 in good health and CMV-seropositive.

The CDR3 reads CASSGTGRGLNQPQHF. The CDR3 bases are TGTGCCAGCTCCGGGACAGGGAGGGGACTCAATCAGCCCCAGCATTTT. This chain connects TRBV2 to TRBJ1-5; TRBD1 aligns across 9 bases. With V trimmed by 8 bases and J by 3 bases, 11 bases remained unmatched. Per germline, CDR1 SNHLY and CDR2 FYNNEI. This CDR3 has 16 residues.